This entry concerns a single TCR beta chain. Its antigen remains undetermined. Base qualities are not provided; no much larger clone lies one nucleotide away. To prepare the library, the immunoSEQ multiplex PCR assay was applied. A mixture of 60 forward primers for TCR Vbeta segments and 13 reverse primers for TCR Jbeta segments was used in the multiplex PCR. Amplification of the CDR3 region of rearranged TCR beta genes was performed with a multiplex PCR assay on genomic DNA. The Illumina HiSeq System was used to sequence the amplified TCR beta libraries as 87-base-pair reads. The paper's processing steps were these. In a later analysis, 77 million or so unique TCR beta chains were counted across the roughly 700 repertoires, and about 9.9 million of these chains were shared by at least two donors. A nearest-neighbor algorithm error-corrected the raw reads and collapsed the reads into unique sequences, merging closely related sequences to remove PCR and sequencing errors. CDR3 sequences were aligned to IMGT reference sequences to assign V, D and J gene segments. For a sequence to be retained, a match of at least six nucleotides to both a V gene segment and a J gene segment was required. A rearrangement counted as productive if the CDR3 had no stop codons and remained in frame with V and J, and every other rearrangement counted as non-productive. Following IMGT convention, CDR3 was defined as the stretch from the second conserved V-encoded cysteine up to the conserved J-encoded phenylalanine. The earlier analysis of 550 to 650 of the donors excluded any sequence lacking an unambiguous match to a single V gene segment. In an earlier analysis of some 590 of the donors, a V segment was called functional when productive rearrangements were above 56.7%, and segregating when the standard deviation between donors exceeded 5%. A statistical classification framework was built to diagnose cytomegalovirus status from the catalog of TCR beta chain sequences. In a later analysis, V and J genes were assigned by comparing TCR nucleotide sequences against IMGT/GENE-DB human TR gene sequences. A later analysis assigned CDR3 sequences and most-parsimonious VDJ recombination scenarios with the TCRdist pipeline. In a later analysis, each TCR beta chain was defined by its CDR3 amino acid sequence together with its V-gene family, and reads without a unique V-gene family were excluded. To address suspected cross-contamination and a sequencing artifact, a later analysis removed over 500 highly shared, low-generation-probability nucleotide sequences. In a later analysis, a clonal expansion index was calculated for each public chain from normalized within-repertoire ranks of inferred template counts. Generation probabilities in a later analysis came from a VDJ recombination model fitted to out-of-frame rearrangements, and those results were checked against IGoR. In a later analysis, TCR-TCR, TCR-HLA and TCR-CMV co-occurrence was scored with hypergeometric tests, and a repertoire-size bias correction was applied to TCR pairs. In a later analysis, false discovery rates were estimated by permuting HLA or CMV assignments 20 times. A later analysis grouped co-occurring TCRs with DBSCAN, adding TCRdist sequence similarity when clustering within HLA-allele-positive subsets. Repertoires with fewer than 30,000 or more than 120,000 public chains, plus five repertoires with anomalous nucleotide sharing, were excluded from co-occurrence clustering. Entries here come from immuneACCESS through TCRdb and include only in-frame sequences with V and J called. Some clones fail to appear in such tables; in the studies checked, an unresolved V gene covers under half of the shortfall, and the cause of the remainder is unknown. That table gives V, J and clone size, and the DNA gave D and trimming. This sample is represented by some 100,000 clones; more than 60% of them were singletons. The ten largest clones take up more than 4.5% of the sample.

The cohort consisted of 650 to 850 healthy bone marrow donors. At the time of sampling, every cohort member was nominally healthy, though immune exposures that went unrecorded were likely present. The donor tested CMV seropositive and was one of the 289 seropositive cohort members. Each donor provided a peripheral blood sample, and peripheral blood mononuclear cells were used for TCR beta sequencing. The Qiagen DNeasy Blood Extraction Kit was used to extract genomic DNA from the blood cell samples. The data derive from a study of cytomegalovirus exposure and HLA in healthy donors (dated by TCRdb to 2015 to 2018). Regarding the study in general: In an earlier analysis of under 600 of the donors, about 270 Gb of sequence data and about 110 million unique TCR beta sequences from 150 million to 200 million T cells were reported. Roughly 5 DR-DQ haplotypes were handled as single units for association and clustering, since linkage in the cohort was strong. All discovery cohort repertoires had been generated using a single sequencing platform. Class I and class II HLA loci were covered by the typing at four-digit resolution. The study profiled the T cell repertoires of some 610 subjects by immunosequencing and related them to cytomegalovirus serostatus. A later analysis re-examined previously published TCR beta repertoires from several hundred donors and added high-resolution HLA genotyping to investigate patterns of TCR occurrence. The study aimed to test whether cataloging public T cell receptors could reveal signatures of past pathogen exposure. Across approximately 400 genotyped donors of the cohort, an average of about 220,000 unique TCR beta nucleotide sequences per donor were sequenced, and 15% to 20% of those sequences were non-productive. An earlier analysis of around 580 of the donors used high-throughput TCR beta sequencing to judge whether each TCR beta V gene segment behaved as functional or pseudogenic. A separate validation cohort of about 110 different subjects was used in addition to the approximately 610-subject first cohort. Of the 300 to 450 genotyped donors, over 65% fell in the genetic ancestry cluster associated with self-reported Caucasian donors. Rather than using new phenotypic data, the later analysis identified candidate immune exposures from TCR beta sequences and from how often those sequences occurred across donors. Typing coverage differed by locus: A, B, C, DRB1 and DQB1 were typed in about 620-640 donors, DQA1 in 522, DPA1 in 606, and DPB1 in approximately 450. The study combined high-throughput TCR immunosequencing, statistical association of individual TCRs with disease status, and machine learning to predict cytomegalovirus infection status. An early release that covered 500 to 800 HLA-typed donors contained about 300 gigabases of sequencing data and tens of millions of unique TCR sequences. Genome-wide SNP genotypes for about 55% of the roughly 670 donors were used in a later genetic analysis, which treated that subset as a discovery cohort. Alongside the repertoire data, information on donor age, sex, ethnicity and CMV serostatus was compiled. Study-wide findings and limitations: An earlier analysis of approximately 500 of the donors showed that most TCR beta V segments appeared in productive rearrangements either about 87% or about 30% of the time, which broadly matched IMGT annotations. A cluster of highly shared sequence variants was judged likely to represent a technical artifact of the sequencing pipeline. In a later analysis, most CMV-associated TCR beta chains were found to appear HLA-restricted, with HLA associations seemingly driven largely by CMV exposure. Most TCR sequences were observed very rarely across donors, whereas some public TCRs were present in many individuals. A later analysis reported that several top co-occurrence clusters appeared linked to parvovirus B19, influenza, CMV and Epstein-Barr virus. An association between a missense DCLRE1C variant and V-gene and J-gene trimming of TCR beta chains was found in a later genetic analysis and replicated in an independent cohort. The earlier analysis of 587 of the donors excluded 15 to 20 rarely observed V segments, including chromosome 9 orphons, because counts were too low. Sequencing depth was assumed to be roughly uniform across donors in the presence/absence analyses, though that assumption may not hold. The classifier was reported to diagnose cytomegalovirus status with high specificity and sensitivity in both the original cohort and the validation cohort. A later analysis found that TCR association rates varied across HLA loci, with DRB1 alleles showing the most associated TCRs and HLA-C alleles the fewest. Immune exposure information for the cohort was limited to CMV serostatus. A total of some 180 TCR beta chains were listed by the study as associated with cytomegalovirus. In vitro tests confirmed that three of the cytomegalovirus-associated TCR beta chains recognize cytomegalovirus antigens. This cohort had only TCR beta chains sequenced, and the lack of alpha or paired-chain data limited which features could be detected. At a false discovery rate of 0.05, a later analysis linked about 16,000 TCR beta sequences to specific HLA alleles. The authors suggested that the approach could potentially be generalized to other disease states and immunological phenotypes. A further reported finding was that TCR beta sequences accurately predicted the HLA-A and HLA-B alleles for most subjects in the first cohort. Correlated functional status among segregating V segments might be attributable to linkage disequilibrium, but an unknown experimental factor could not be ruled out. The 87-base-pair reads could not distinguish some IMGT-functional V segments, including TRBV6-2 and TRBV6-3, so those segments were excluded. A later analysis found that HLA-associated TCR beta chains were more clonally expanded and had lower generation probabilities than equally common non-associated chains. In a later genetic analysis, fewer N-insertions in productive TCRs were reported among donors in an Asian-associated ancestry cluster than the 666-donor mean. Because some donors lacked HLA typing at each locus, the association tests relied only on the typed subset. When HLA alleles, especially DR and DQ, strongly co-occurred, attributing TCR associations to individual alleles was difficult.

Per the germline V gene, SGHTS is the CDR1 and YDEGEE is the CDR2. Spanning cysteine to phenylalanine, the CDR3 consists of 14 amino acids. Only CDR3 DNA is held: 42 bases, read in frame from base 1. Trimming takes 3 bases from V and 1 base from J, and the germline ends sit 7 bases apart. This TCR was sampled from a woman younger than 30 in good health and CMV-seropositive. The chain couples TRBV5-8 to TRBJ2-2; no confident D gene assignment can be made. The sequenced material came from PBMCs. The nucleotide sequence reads TGTGCCAGCAGCTCAACAATGAACACCGGGGAGCTGTTTTTT. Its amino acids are CASSSTMNTGELFF.